What follows are 32 T cell receptor beta chains derived from one specimen sequenced in a study of long-term antiretroviral therapy in people with HIV. Assay version v3.0 of immunoSEQ was used, and it was run at survey level. Sequencing was performed with immunoSEQ multiplex PCR; in TCRdb, only in-frame clones are kept and a portion is missing. The table includes tens of thousands of clones, roughly 84% detected once. The material sequenced was unsorted PBMCs, taken about 2.7 years before starting antiretroviral therapy. These receptors were taken from a woman aged 25 to 39 with HIV.

V and J are TRBV7-8 and TRBJ1-5; D not resolved. The germline gives CDR1 SGHVS, CDR2 FQNEAQ. The CDR3 contains 16 residues. Trimming took off 5 bases at V and 4 bases at J, with 18 bases between the two ends. CDR3 protein: CASSPEQREVNQPQHF. The CDR3, as DNA: TGTGCCAGCAGCCCCGAGCAGAGGGAAGTTAATCAGCCCCAGCATTTT.

This clone is a singleton in its sample. The rearrangement uses TRBV19 and TRBJ1-1; 10 bases map to TRBD1. With 9 bases clipped from V and 3 bases from J, the junction kept 4 bases outside the gene matches. Germline-derived CDR1 and CDR2 are LNHDA and SQIVND (reference sequence). This CDR3 contains 13 residues. The CDR3 is CASIDRGHTEAFF. The DNA for the CDR3 is TGTGCCAGCATAGACAGGGGGCACACTGAAGCTTTCTTT.

The chain carries TRBV19 and TRBJ2-3; 11 bases align to TRBD1. J was trimmed by 6 bases and V by 8 bases; bases with no gene match: 7. CDR1 is LNHDA, CDR2 SQIVND, per germline (reference sequence). CDR3 length: 14 amino acids. CDR3 loop: CASQRRDRGDTQYF. In DNA form, the CDR3 reads TGTGCCAGTCAACGACGGGACAGGGGGGATACGCAGTATTTT.

The chain links TRBV19 to TRBJ2-2; 13 bases map to TRBD2. The J segment lost 6 bases and the V segment lost 6 bases, leaving 10 bases of the junction unmatched. The CDR3 runs 17 residues. Germline V gene data show CDR1 as LNHDA and CDR2 as SQIVND (reference sequence). This CDR3 reads CASSLTSGGVSAGELFF. In nucleotides, the CDR3 is TGTGCCAGTAGCCTCACTAGCGGGGGGGTATCAGCCGGGGAGCTGTTTTTT.

The chain combines TRBV6-1 with TRBJ1-4; D is unresolved. The germline V gene has CDR1 MNHNS and CDR2 SASEGT. With 2 bases removed from V and 15 bases from J, the gap between germline ends came to 10 bases. The CDR3 has 11 amino acids. CDR3 residues: CASSEIGEVFF. CDR3 nucleotides: TGTGCCAGCAGTGAAATCGGGGAAGTGTTTTTT.

Only one count was recorded for this clone. V and J are TRBV2 and TRBJ2-7; the D call may be TRBD1 or TRBD2 (5 bases each). Trimming removed 6 bases from V and 0 bases from J, with 12 bases in between. Germline V gene lookup returns CDR1 SNHLY and CDR2 FYNNEI. This CDR3 region has 14 residues. The CDR3 loop is CASRGTPSSYEQYV. CDR3 nucleotides: TGTGCCAGCAGAGGGACGCCGAGCTCCTACGAGCAGTACGTC.

The chain carries TRBV28 and TRBJ2-3; 9 nucleotides agree with TRBD2. This CDR3 has 16 amino acids. The trim removed 2 bases at V and 2 bases at J, leaving 5 bases unmatched. Germline CDR1 is MDHEN and CDR2 is SYDVKM. The CDR3 region has the DNA TGTGCCAGCAGTTTAGGGGCGGGGGGGCTCACAGATACGCAGTATTTT. This gives the protein CASSLGAGGLTDTQYF. The whole variable domain, remainder taken from reference TRBV28 and TRBJ2-3, is DVKVTQSSRYLVKRTGEKVFLECVQDMDHENMFWYRQDPGLGLRLIYFSYDVKMKEKGDIPEGYSVSREKKERFSLILESASTNQTSMYLCASSLGAGGLTDTQYFGPGTRLTVL.

This chain connects TRBV19 to TRBJ2-7; D is perhaps TRBD2 (6 bases). V lost 7 bases and J lost 2, with 18 bases in between. This CDR3 region has 15 residues. Germline V gives CDR1 LNHDA, CDR2 SQIVND (reference sequence). In DNA form, the CDR3 reads TGTGCCAGTACCTACGAGCGGGCGGGAACCTACGAGCAGTACTTC. Protein sequence: CASTYERAGTYEQYF.

The rearrangement joins TRBV6-5 to TRBJ1-1; TRBD1 aligns across 7 bases. This CDR3 has 16 amino acids. Germline V lookup: CDR1 MNHEY, CDR2 SVGAGI. With 2 bases clipped from V and 0 bases from J, the junction kept 6 bases outside the gene matches. As DNA, the CDR3 is TGTGCCAGCAGTTACGACAGGGCCCTGATGAACACTGAAGCTTTCTTT. Translation gives CASSYDRALMNTEAFF.

The chain uses TRBV6-4 and TRBJ1-5; D is unclear. The CDR3 totals 13 residues. V gave up 5 bases and J gave up 7 bases, with 12 bases separating them. The germline V gene encodes CDR1 MRHNA and CDR2 SNTAGT. CDR3 sequence (DNA): TGTGCCAGCAGTCGGGATGAACTACAGCCCCAGCATTTT. Translating it yields CASSRDELQPQHF.

The chain couples TRBV4-2 to TRBJ1-2; no firm D call. The CDR3 extends over 13 amino acids. Between the trimmed V and J ends, which lost 1 base and 8 bases, there was a span of 11 bases. Germline V lookup: CDR1 LGHNA, CDR2 YNFKEQ. CDR3 in amino acids: CASSQGDVRGYTF. CDR3 sequence (DNA): TGTGCCAGCAGCCAAGGCGACGTGAGGGGCTACACCTTC.

The chain couples TRBV5-1 to TRBJ2-1, with TRBD1 as a possible D gene (5 bases). CDR1 and CDR2 from the germline V gene are SGHRS and YFSETQ. Trimming took off 0 bases at V and 4 bases at J, with 14 bases between the two ends. The CDR3 totals 16 residues. As DNA, the CDR3 is TGCGCCAGCAGCTTGGGGGCAGGGCCGTCGTACAATGAGCAGTTCTTC. Protein sequence: CASSLGAGPSYNEQFF.

This clone was seen just once. The chain combines TRBV10-3 with TRBJ1-3; D gene unclear. The V and J ends lost 2 bases and 4 bases respectively, with 3 bases between them. From germline, CDR1 is ENHRY and CDR2 SYGVKD. The CDR3 has 12 residues. The CDR3 bases are TGTGCCATCAGTGAGGGAGGAAACACCATATATTTT. This encodes CAISEGGNTIYF.

The chain uses TRBV18 and TRBJ2-1; D is uncertain. CDR1 is KGHSH and CDR2 is LQKENI in the germline V gene. The CDR3 has 13 amino acids. Trimming stripped 6 bases from V and 3 bases from J, with 9 bases between. The CDR3 protein is CASSILFYNEQFF. Here the CDR3 DNA reads TGTGCCAGCTCTATTTTGTTCTACAATGAGCAGTTCTTC.

This rearrangement joins TRBV6-5 to TRBJ1-3; 8 bases are a match to TRBD1. Looked up from germline, CDR1 is MNHEY and CDR2 is SVGAGI. The ends lost 2 bases at V and 2 bases at J; junction bases unmatched: 5. This CDR3 contains 16 residues. The CDR3 DNA reads TGTGCCAGCAGTTACACCCAACAGGGGGCTGGAAACACCATATATTTT. This translates into CASSYTQQGAGNTIYF.

The chain couples TRBV28 to TRBJ2-1, with 10 nucleotides matching TRBD1. This CDR3 contains 15 residues. Germline V gives CDR1 MDHEN, CDR2 SYDVKM. V dropped 8 bases and J dropped 7; count of bases not matched to a gene: 11. The DNA for the CDR3 is TGTGCCAGCGCCACCGGGACAGGGGAAGGGAATGAGCAGTTCTTC. Amino acid sequence: CASATGTGEGNEQFF.

The J gene is TRBJ2-5, the V gene TRBV27; a possible D gene is TRBD1 (6 bases). The CDR3 has 20 residues. Germline values: CDR1 MNHEY, CDR2 SMNVEV (reference sequence). V was shortened by 2 bases and J by 4 bases, with 29 bases between the two germline ends. CDR3 amino acids: CASSLDSTPTGQGRRETQYF. The CDR3 DNA follows: TGTGCCAGCAGTTTAGATAGCACCCCTACAGGGCAGGGTAGGCGAGAGACCCAGTACTTC.

J is TRBJ2-5 and V is TRBV11-1, with TRBD1 matching 8 bases. Per the germline V gene, CDR1 is SGHAT and CDR2 is FQDESV (reference sequence). The CDR3 totals 14 residues. J lost 1 base, V lost 6 bases, and 4 bases had no gene match. The CDR3 DNA sequence: TGTGCCAGCAGTCGTCAGGGGGCCCAAGAGACCCAGTACTTC. Translated, it gives CASSRQGAQETQYF.

This sequence joins TRBV27 and TRBJ1-2; no firm D call. The V gene's germline CDR1 is MNHEY and CDR2 SMNVEV (reference sequence). The length of the CDR3 is 13 residues. V dropped 0 bases and J dropped 2 bases, with 4 bases sitting between them. In DNA, the CDR3 is TGTGCCAGCAGTTTATCATCAAACTATGGCTACACCTTC. This translates into CASSLSSNYGYTF.

The V and J genes are TRBV7-2 and TRBJ1-2, with D tentatively TRBD1 (5 bases). Trimming took 1 base from V and 4 from J, leaving 7 bases between them. The CDR3 sequence is 13 residues long. Looked up from germline, CDR1 is SGHTA and CDR2 is FQGNSA. CDR3 sequence: CASSLETAYGYTF. The CDR3 region has the DNA TGTGCCAGCAGCTTAGAGACAGCCTATGGCTACACCTTC.

V gene TRBV2 combines with J gene TRBJ1-3; no firm D call. Deletions cut 6 bases from V and 0 bases from J, with 15 bases between. The germline gives CDR1 SNHLY, CDR2 FYNNEI. The CDR3 has 16 amino acids. The CDR3 region is CASSLEGTSSGNTIYF. Here the CDR3 DNA reads TGTGCCAGCAGCTTAGAGGGCACGAGCTCTGGAAACACCATATATTTT.

The chain is built from TRBV25-1 and TRBJ1-4; no clear D gene. CDR3 size: 15 residues. Trimming left V 1 base short and J 3 bases short, with 9 bases between. CDR1 is MGHDK, CDR2 SYGVNS, per germline. The CDR3 DNA reads as TGTGCCAGCAGTGAATCTTCGGCAGCTAATGAAAAACTGTTTTTT. It encodes CASSESSAANEKLFF.

The DNA of the CDR3 is TGTGCCAGCAGCTCCAAGACAGGGGGCGATGGCTACACCTTC. Its translation is CASSSKTGGDGYTF. The chain has TRBV7-3 and TRBJ1-2; 10 bases agree with TRBD1. V trimming: 4 bases; J trimming: 6 bases; junction bases outside the gene matches: 5. The CDR3 consists of 14 residues. Germline loops: CDR1 SGHTA, CDR2 FQGTGA.

This chain uses TRBV7-9 with TRBJ1-2; D ambiguous. Germline CDR1 reads SEHNR; CDR2 reads FQNEAQ (reference sequence). Trimming cost V 1 base and J 6 bases, with 9 bases left between them. This CDR3 is 13 amino acids long. The CDR3 is CASSLGVGNGYTF. The CDR3 DNA sequence: TGTGCCAGCAGCTTAGGTGTGGGCAATGGCTACACCTTC. Drawing the rest from reference TRBV7-9 and TRBJ1-2, the complete variable domain is DTGVSQNPRHKITKRGQNVTFRCDPISEHNRLYWYRQTLGQGPEFLTYFQNEAQLEKSRLLSDRFSAERPKGSFSTLEIQRTEQGDSAMYLCASSLGVGNGYTFGSGTRLTVV.

V usage is TRBV30 and J usage is TRBJ1-3; the D is unclear. Germline V CDR1 and CDR2: GTSNPN, SVGIG (reference sequence). This CDR3 region has 12 residues. The V end lost 4 bases, the J end lost 0 bases, and 4 bases lay between the germline ends. The CDR3 region is CAWKDSGNTIYF. In DNA form, the CDR3 reads TGTGCCTGGAAGGACTCTGGAAACACCATATATTTT.

This chain connects TRBV9 to TRBJ1-1, with 7 bases fitting TRBD1. The trim removed 4 bases at V and 0 bases at J, leaving 3 bases unmatched. The CDR3 has 14 residues. The germline V gene has CDR1 SGDLS and CDR2 YYNGEE. In DNA, the CDR3 is TGTGCCAGCAGCAGAGGACAGGTGAACACTGAAGCTTTCTTT. This encodes CASSRGQVNTEAFF.

The chain recombines TRBV4-1 with TRBJ2-1; D unclear. Deletions cut 0 bases from V and 9 bases from J, with 15 bases between. The germline CDR1 and CDR2 sequences are MGHRA and YSYEKL. The CDR3 loop spans 15 amino acids. For the CDR3, the DNA is TGCGCCAGCAGCCAAGAAAAGCTTCCCTTCTCTGAGCAGTTCTTC. The encoded protein is CASSQEKLPFSEQFF.

This clone was observed a few times. V and J are TRBV2 and TRBJ1-3; D remains unclear. In germline, CDR1 is SNHLY, CDR2 FYNNEI. The CDR3 has 15 residues. The germline V and J ends were trimmed by 2 bases and 4 bases, with 12 bases remaining between them. Here the CDR3 DNA reads TGTGCCAGCAGTGAACCCCGCAGTCGAGGAAACACCATATATTTT. Translated: CASSEPRSRGNTIYF.

This clone appeared a single time. The chain carries TRBV6-1 and TRBJ1-3; D is unclear. CDR1 is MNHNS and CDR2 is SASEGT in the germline V gene. Between the trimmed V and J ends, which lost 3 bases and 0 bases, there was a span of 12 bases. There are 16 residues in the CDR3. CDR3 sequence (DNA): TGTGCCAGCAGTGAGACACCCGAGAGCTCTGGAAACACCATATATTTT. This sequence encodes CASSETPESSGNTIYF.

This clone came up a few times. The chain has TRBV5-6 and TRBJ2-2, with D uncertain. CDR1 is SGHDT, CDR2 YYEEEE, per germline. Trimming took 4 bases from V and 3 from J, leaving 10 bases between them. The CDR3 contains 14 residues. CDR3 nucleotide sequence: TGTGCCAGCAGCAGGGTAGTCCACACCGGGGAGCTGTTTTTT. Translating it yields CASSRVVHTGELFF.

The chain carries TRBV6-1 and TRBJ2-7, with TRBD1 matching 7 bases. The CDR3 sequence is 13 residues long. Germline V gene sequence: CDR1 MNHNS, CDR2 SASEGT. The trim removed 6 bases at V and 6 bases at J, leaving 8 bases unmatched. CDR3 sequence: CASSQRQGGEQYV. In DNA form, the CDR3 reads TGTGCCAGCAGCCAGAGACAGGGTGGCGAGCAGTACGTC.

The chain carries TRBV5-4 and TRBJ2-3; D uncertain. The CDR3 sequence is 13 residues long. The V gene's germline CDR1 is SGHNT and CDR2 YYREEE (reference sequence). Deletions cut 0 bases from V and 1 base from J, with 3 bases between. For the CDR3, the DNA is TGTGCCAGCAGCTTGGAAGGCACAGATACGCAGTATTTT. Its translation: CASSLEGTDTQYF.